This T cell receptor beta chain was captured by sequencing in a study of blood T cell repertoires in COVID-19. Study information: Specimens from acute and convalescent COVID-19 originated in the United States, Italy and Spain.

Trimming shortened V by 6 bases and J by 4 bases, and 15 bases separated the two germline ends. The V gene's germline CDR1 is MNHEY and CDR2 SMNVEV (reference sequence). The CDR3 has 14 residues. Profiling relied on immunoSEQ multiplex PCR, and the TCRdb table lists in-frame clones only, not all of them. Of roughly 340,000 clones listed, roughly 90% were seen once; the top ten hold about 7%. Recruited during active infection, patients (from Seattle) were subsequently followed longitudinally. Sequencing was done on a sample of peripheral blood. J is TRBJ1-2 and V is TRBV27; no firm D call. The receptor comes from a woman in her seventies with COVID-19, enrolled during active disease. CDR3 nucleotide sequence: TGTGCCAGCAGCCAATCGGGGTCGGGCTATGGCTACACCTTC. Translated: CASSQSGSGYGYTF.